This paragraph covers one T cell receptor beta chain sequence. Its antigen is unknown. This sample was included in a study of T cell responses to AZD1222 COVID-19 vaccine. Trimming shortened V by 1 base and J by 1 base, and 4 bases separated the two germline ends. The CDR3 contains 13 residues. Germline CDR1 is LNHDA and CDR2 is SQIVND (reference sequence). Assay: immunoSEQ multiplex PCR; the TCRdb copy retains only in-frame clones and omits some. The table shows around 100,000 clones, with 92% occurring only once. Findings and limits, study-wide: Baseline testing showed seropositivity in only 6 or 7 AZD1222 recipients.

The specimen was peripheral blood, collected on day 0 of AZD1222 vaccination. This receptor was taken from an adult in good health. This sequence joins TRBV19 and TRBJ2-5; D is unresolved. CDR3 protein: CASSIGIQETQYF. As DNA, the CDR3 is TGTGCCAGTAGTATAGGAATCCAAGAGACCCAGTACTTC.